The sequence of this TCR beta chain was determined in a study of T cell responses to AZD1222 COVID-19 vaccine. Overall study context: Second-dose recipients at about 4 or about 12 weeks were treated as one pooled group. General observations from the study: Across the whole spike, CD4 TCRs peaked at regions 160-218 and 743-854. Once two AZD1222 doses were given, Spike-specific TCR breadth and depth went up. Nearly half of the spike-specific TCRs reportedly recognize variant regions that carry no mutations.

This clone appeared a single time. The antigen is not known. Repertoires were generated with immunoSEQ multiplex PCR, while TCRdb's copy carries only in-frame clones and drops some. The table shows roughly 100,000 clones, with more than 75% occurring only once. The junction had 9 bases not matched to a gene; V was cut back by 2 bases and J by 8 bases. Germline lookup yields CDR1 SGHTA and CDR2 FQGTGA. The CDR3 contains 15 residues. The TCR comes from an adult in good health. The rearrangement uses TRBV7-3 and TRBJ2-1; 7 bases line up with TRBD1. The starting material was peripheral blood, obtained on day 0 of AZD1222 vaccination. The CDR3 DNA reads TGTGCCAGCAGCTTAGACAGGGATCTTATAGATGAGCAGTTCTTC. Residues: CASSLDRDLIDEQFF.